This paragraph covers one T cell receptor (beta chain) sequence. Its antigen is unknown. The data originate from a study of cytomegalovirus exposure and HLA in healthy donors. Turning to the study itself: Approximately 81% of 398 genotyped donors fell in the Caucasian-associated ancestry cluster. Study findings and constraints: In a later analysis, a missense DCLRE1C variant was linked to TCR beta V- and J-gene trimming.

Both 60 Vbeta primers and 13 Jbeta primers went into the PCR. Sequencing used immunoSEQ multiplex PCR; TCRdb keeps in-frame clones, though not all of them. The sample records 170,000 or so clones, almost 85% being singletons. Trimming cost V 1 base and J 5 bases, with 12 bases left between them. This CDR3 contains 14 residues. CDR1 GTSNPN and CDR2 SVGIG come from the germline V gene (reference sequence). Samples came from healthy bone marrow donors. This chain connects TRBV30 to TRBJ1-5; D is uncertain. This TCR derives from a girl aged 10 to 17 in good health and CMV-seropositive. Sequencing used PBMCs. Here the CDR3 DNA reads TGTGCCTGGAGTGACGGGAAGGTGGATCAGCCCCAGCATTTT. Translating gives CAWSDGKVDQPQHF.